Listed below are T cell receptor beta chains from one sample, sequenced in a study of control samples from healthy donors and cancer patients. TCRdb's table, derived via immunoSEQ multiplex PCR, lists solely in-frame clones and lacks some. The profile shows about 410,000 clones, around nine tenths of them singletons. Sequencing was done on a sample of PBMCs. The receptor set was obtained from a man aged 35 to 55 with head and neck cancer. Both conserved end residues are part of each CDR3. The D gene is left open where the match is weak. Not every row has a clone size; where given, it reads once, few, many or a size class.

D gene: -; J gene: TRBJ1-5; clone size: -; V gene: TRBV5-5; CDR3 DNA: TGTGCCAGCAGCTTGGCGACGGGGTTCAATCAGCCCCAGCATTTT; CDR3 protein: CASSLATGFNQPQHF
D gene: -; J gene: TRBJ1-4; clone size: -; V gene: TRBV7-2; CDR3 DNA: TGTGCCAGCAGCCGCTTTTTAGCCAGCTCTAATGAAAAACTGTTTTTT; CDR3 protein: CASSRFLASSNEKLFF
D gene: -; J gene: TRBJ1-1; clone size: -; V gene: TRBV4-2; CDR3 DNA: TGTGCCAGCAGCCAACCAACCCAGAACACTGAAGCTTTCTTT; CDR3 protein: CASSQPTQNTEAFF
D gene: -; J gene: TRBJ2-7; clone size: -; V gene: TRBV27; CDR3 DNA: TGTGCCAGCAGCACAGGATACGAGCAGTACTTC; CDR3 protein: CASSTGYEQYF
D gene: -; J gene: TRBJ1-1; clone size: once; V gene: TRBV4-1; CDR3 DNA: TGCGCCAGCAGCCCCGTCGGGGGGTCGAGTCTCGTGAACACTGAAGCTTTCTTT; CDR3 protein: CASSPVGGSSLVNTEAFF
D gene: -; J gene: TRBJ1-5; clone size: -; V gene: TRBV28; CDR3 DNA: TGTGCCAGCAGTTTTAGTCAGCCCCAGCATTTT; CDR3 protein: CASSFSQPQHF
D gene: -; J gene: TRBJ2-3; clone size: -; V gene: TRBV28; CDR3 DNA: TGTGCCAGCAGAGGGACAAGGGGGGATACGCAGTATTTT; CDR3 protein: CASRGTRGDTQYF
D gene: TRBD1; J gene: TRBJ2-3; clone size: -; V gene: TRBV5-1; CDR3 DNA: TGCGCCAGCAGCGTGGCCCCAGGGGGCGTCTCAGATACGCAGTATTTT; CDR3 protein: CASSVAPGGVSDTQYF
D gene: TRBD1; J gene: TRBJ1-5; clone size: -; V gene: TRBV9; CDR3 DNA: TGTGCCAGCAGCACAGGCGACAGGGATAATCAGCCCCAGCATTTT; CDR3 protein: CASSTGDRDNQPQHF
D gene: -; J gene: TRBJ2-5; clone size: -; V gene: TRBV5-1; CDR3 DNA: TGCGCCAGCAGCTTGTTCGGGGCACGGAGTGAGGAGACCCAGTACTTC; CDR3 protein: CASSLFGARSEETQYF
D gene: TRBD1; J gene: TRBJ2-5; clone size: -; V gene: TRBV19; CDR3 DNA: TGTGCCAGTACACAGACAGGGGGCAGGGGTGAGACCCAGTACTTC; CDR3 protein: CASTQTGGRGETQYF
D gene: TRBD1; J gene: TRBJ2-7; clone size: -; V gene: TRBV7-9; CDR3 DNA: TGTGCCAGCAGCTTAGCGTTGGGACAGGGATCCTACGAGCAGTACTTC; CDR3 protein: CASSLALGQGSYEQYF
D gene: TRBD2; J gene: TRBJ2-5; clone size: -; V gene: TRBV2; CDR3 DNA: TGTGCCAGCACCGAGACTAGCGTCGAGACCCAGTACTTC; CDR3 protein: CASTETSVETQYF
D gene: -; J gene: TRBJ2-3; clone size: -; V gene: TRBV11-3; CDR3 DNA: TGTGCCAGCAGCGGGGGTAGGCGCACAGATACGCAGTATTTT; CDR3 protein: CASSGGRRTDTQYF
D gene: TRBD1; J gene: TRBJ2-7; clone size: -; V gene: TRBV7-8; CDR3 DNA: TGTGCCAGCAGCTTAACCGGGACAGGTGTCTACGAGCAGTACTTC; CDR3 protein: CASSLTGTGVYEQYF
D gene: -; J gene: TRBJ2-2; clone size: -; V gene: TRBV10-3; CDR3 DNA: TGTGCCATCAGTGAGTCGATGTTGGCCACCGGGGAGCTGTTTTTT; CDR3 protein: CAISESMLATGELFF
D gene: TRBD2; J gene: TRBJ2-1; clone size: -; V gene: TRBV30; CDR3 DNA: TGTGCCTGGAGTAGTTGGCTAGCGGGCTCCCCAAACAATGAGCAGTTCTTC; CDR3 protein: CAWSSWLAGSPNNEQFF
D gene: -; J gene: TRBJ2-7; clone size: few; V gene: TRBV27; CDR3 DNA: TGTGCCAGCAGTTCTCTATCCGACCCCTACGAGCAGTACTTC; CDR3 protein: CASSSLSDPYEQYF
D gene: -; J gene: TRBJ1-2; clone size: -; V gene: TRBV19; CDR3 DNA: TGTGCCAGTAGTCACCCCAGGGTAGCCGGGGAAGGCTACACCTTC; CDR3 protein: CASSHPRVAGEGYTF
D gene: -; J gene: TRBJ1-4; clone size: -; V gene: TRBV5-8; CDR3 DNA: TGTGCCAGCAGCTTCAGGGCCATTAATGAAAAACTGTTTTTT; CDR3 protein: CASSFRAINEKLFF
D gene: -; J gene: TRBJ2-7; clone size: once; V gene: TRBV5-5; CDR3 DNA: TGTGCCAGCAGCCCACAGAGTCACTCCTACGAGCAGTACTTC; CDR3 protein: CASSPQSHSYEQYF
D gene: -; J gene: TRBJ1-2; clone size: -; V gene: TRBV28; CDR3 DNA: TGTGCCAGCAGTTTATACCCAGGGGTGACTAACTATGGCTACACCTTC; CDR3 protein: CASSLYPGVTNYGYTF
D gene: -; J gene: TRBJ1-2; clone size: -; V gene: TRBV5-1; CDR3 DNA: TGCGCCAGCAGCCCCGAAGGGGATGGATCCTATGGCTACACCTTC; CDR3 protein: CASSPEGDGSYGYTF
D gene: TRBD1; J gene: TRBJ1-1; clone size: -; V gene: TRBV11-2; CDR3 DNA: TGTGCCAGCAGCTTAGGCAGGGGGACTTTCTTT; CDR3 protein: CASSLGRGTFF
D gene: -; J gene: TRBJ1-1; clone size: -; V gene: TRBV30; CDR3 DNA: TGTGCCTGGAGAGGACGGTTGAACACTGAAGCTTTCTTT; CDR3 protein: CAWRGRLNTEAFF
D gene: -; J gene: TRBJ1-5; clone size: -; V gene: TRBV7-8; CDR3 DNA: TGTGCCAGCAGCCCTAGACTGGGCCCGGCGGGAGATCAGCCCCAGCATTTT; CDR3 protein: CASSPRLGPAGDQPQHF
D gene: -; J gene: TRBJ2-2; clone size: -; V gene: TRBV11-3; CDR3 DNA: TGTGCCAGCAGCTCATCCGGGACCCAGGCCGGGGAGCTGTTTTTT; CDR3 protein: CASSSSGTQAGELFF
D gene: -; J gene: TRBJ2-5; clone size: -; V gene: TRBV30; CDR3 DNA: TGTGCCTGGACGGAGGGGAATGGGAAGAAGACCCAGTACTTC; CDR3 protein: CAWTEGNGKKTQYF
D gene: -; J gene: TRBJ1-5; clone size: -; V gene: TRBV3-1/TRBV3-2; CDR3 DNA: TGTGCCAGCAGCCAAGGTTGGCAGACTCATAGCAATCAGCCCCAGCATTTT; CDR3 protein: CASSQGWQTHSNQPQHF
D gene: TRBD1; J gene: TRBJ1-2; clone size: once; V gene: TRBV3-1/TRBV3-2; CDR3 DNA: TGTGCCAGCAGCCGACAGGGAGGATTCTATGGCTACACCTTC; CDR3 protein: CASSRQGGFYGYTF
D gene: -; J gene: TRBJ1-1; clone size: -; V gene: TRBV5-6; CDR3 DNA: TGTGCCAGCAGCTGGGGCTCCACCGGGGCTGAAGCTTTCTTT; CDR3 protein: CASSWGSTGAEAFF
D gene: -; J gene: TRBJ1-4; clone size: once; V gene: TRBV19; CDR3 DNA: TGTGCCAGTAGTATAAAGCTAGCCTTCAAGGGACTGTTTTTT; CDR3 protein: CASSIKLAFKGLFF
D gene: -; J gene: TRBJ2-5; clone size: -; V gene: TRBV27; CDR3 DNA: TGTGCCAGCATGGGGGCCACGGAGACCCAGTACTTC; CDR3 protein: CASMGATETQYF
D gene: TRBD2; J gene: TRBJ2-5; clone size: once; V gene: TRBV6-2/TRBV6-3; CDR3 DNA: TGTGCCAGCAGTTCGAGCGGGGGGGTGGAGACCCAGTACTTC; CDR3 protein: CASSSSGGVETQYF
D gene: -; J gene: TRBJ1-2; clone size: once; V gene: TRBV15; CDR3 DNA: TGTGCCACCAGCAGAGGCGCAGAGAACTATGGCTACACCTTC; CDR3 protein: CATSRGAENYGYTF
D gene: -; J gene: TRBJ2-1; clone size: -; V gene: TRBV5-1; CDR3 DNA: TGCGCCAGCAGCGTGGGGACTTCACCCTTTTTAAATGAGCAGTTCTTC; CDR3 protein: CASSVGTSPFLNEQFF
D gene: TRBD1; J gene: TRBJ1-2; clone size: -; V gene: TRBV30; CDR3 DNA: TGTGCCTGGGGCGGACAGGGGTCCGCCCCCGGGGGCTACACCTTC; CDR3 protein: CAWGGQGSAPGGYTF
D gene: -; J gene: TRBJ1-2; clone size: -; V gene: TRBV7-2; CDR3 DNA: TGTGCCAGCAGCATTGGCGGGTACACGGATGGCTACACCTTC; CDR3 protein: CASSIGGYTDGYTF
D gene: -; J gene: TRBJ2-3; clone size: -; V gene: TRBV11-2; CDR3 DNA: TGTGCCAGCAGCTTAAGGCCGGGCCCCACAGATACGCAGTATTTT; CDR3 protein: CASSLRPGPTDTQYF
D gene: -; J gene: TRBJ2-3; clone size: -; V gene: TRBV24-1; CDR3 DNA: TGTGCCACCAGTGATTGGGACAGCACAGATACGCAGTATTTT; CDR3 protein: CATSDWDSTDTQYF
D gene: -; J gene: TRBJ2-5; clone size: -; V gene: TRBV7-9; CDR3 DNA: TGTGCCAGCAGCTTAGATCGCGTACAAGAGACCCAGTACTTC; CDR3 protein: CASSLDRVQETQYF
D gene: -; J gene: TRBJ2-3; clone size: few; V gene: TRBV9; CDR3 DNA: TGTGCCAGCAGCGTAACAGGCTCCACAGATACGCAGTATTTT; CDR3 protein: CASSVTGSTDTQYF
D gene: TRBD2; J gene: TRBJ2-1; clone size: -; V gene: TRBV10-1; CDR3 DNA: TGCGCCAGCAGTGAGTCGAGATCCGAGCGGGGGGTAGATGAGCAGTTCTTC; CDR3 protein: CASSESRSERGVDEQFF
D gene: -; J gene: TRBJ2-7; clone size: -; V gene: TRBV11-2; CDR3 DNA: TGTGCCAGCAGTCAGGGACCGGCCGCAGTCTACGAGCAGTACTTC; CDR3 protein: CASSQGPAAVYEQYF
D gene: TRBD1; J gene: TRBJ2-1; clone size: -; V gene: TRBV25-1; CDR3 DNA: TGTGCCAGCAGTGGGGTAGGGACAGCGTACAATGAGCAGTTCTTC; CDR3 protein: CASSGVGTAYNEQFF
D gene: TRBD2; J gene: TRBJ2-5; clone size: -; V gene: TRBV7-3; CDR3 DNA: TGTGCCAGCAGCCCCCTAGCGGCGTCGGGGGAGACCCAGTACTTC; CDR3 protein: CASSPLAASGETQYF
D gene: TRBD1; J gene: TRBJ2-6; clone size: -; V gene: TRBV4-1; CDR3 DNA: TGCGCCAGCAGCCAAGTCCCGGGACAGGGACCCAGCTCTGGGGCCAACGTCCTGACTTTC; CDR3 protein: CASSQVPGQGPSSGANVLTF
D gene: -; J gene: TRBJ1-5; clone size: -; V gene: TRBV7-2; CDR3 DNA: TGTGCCAGCAGCGCGGGGACATACAACCAGCATTTT; CDR3 protein: CASSAGTYNQHF
D gene: TRBD1; J gene: TRBJ2-3; clone size: -; V gene: TRBV5-1; CDR3 DNA: TGCGCCAGCAGCTTGGCCCTAGGACAGGGCGCAGATACGCAGTATTTT; CDR3 protein: CASSLALGQGADTQYF
D gene: -; J gene: TRBJ2-2; clone size: few; V gene: TRBV19; CDR3 DNA: TGTGCCAGTATGAGGGCGGGCGCGAACACCGGGGAGCTGTTTTTT; CDR3 protein: CASMRAGANTGELFF
D gene: -; J gene: TRBJ2-7; clone size: -; V gene: TRBV7-2; CDR3 DNA: TGTGCCAGCAGCTCAACCCGCCGGGACCCCTTCTACGAGCAGTACTTC; CDR3 protein: CASSSTRRDPFYEQYF
D gene: TRBD1; J gene: TRBJ1-3; clone size: once; V gene: TRBV9; CDR3 DNA: TGTGCCAGCAGCGTAGCAACAGGGGGCTCCGGAAACACCATATATTTT; CDR3 protein: CASSVATGGSGNTIYF
D gene: TRBD2; J gene: TRBJ2-1; clone size: -; V gene: TRBV6-5; CDR3 DNA: TGTGCCAGCAGTCGGACTAGCGGGAGGCTCAATGAGCAGTTCTTC; CDR3 protein: CASSRTSGRLNEQFF
D gene: -; J gene: TRBJ2-5; clone size: -; V gene: TRBV11-2; CDR3 DNA: TGTGCCAGCAGCTTAGGGCGGGGCACAGTGGTCCAAGAGACCCAGTACTTC; CDR3 protein: CASSLGRGTVVQETQYF
D gene: -; J gene: TRBJ2-3; clone size: -; V gene: TRBV10-3; CDR3 DNA: TGTGCCATCAGTGAGTCTACTAGGGGCACAGATACGCAGTATTTT; CDR3 protein: CAISESTRGTDTQYF